This TCR beta chain was found in a study of shared clonotypes between healthy human individuals. In the case of this clone: The antigen remains undetermined.

Deep was the level used in running the assay. This table comes from immunoSEQ multiplex PCR, and its TCRdb copy is limited to in-frame clones, with some not included. The data show some 2,400,000 clones, approximately 94% seen once. Germline CDR1 reads SNHLY; CDR2 reads FYNNEI. CDR3 size: 16 residues. The V segment lost 7 bases and the J segment 4 bases; nucleotides outside the gene matches: 10. Whole-study results and caveats: With several donors compared, roughly 5% of naive CD4 clonotypes were shared. Enrolling few donors narrowed the genetic and exposure-history diversity that was represented.

CD4+ cells yielded CD45RA+ naive and CD45RA-negative memory subsets. Sequences were obtained from naive CD4+ T cells sorted from blood. Sample subset: CD45RA+ positively selected. This chain uses TRBV2 with TRBJ2-7; 13 bases are shared with TRBD2. The TCR originated in a young man in good health. The CDR3 region has the DNA TGTGCCAGCAACATAAAGCCGGGACTAGCGGGGTACGAGCAGTACTTC. Amino acids: CASNIKPGLAGYEQYF.